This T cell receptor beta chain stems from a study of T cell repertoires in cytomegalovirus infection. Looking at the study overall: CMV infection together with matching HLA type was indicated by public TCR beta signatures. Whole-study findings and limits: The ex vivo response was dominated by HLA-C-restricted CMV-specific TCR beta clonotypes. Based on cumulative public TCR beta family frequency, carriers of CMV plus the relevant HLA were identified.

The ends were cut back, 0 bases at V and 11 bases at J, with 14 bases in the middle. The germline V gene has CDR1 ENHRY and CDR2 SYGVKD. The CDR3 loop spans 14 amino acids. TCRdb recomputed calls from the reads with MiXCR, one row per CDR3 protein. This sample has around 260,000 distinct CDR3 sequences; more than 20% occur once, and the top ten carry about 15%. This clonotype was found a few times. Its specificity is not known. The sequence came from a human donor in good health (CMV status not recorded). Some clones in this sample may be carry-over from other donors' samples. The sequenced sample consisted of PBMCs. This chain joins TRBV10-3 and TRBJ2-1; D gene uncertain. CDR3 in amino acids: CAISESGQVNQQFF. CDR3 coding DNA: TGTGCCATCAGTGAGTCTGGGCAGGTGAATCAGCAGTTCTTC.